The subject of this entry is one T cell receptor beta chain. The V segment lost 1 base and the J segment 3 bases; nucleotides outside the gene matches: 11. The germline gives CDR1 SGHAT, CDR2 FQNNGV. This CDR3 has 18 amino acids. Original processing methods: The assay estimated nucleated cells by amplifying reference gene primers. Produced via immunoSEQ multiplex PCR; TCRdb's table is partial and in-frame only. The DNA was the basis for D and trimming; V, J and clone size are from that table. The table shows tens of thousands of clones, with around 81% occurring only once. This sample stems from a study of blood T cell repertoires in COVID-19. Study as a whole: Researchers got acute and convalescent COVID-19 samples from the United States, Italy and Spain. T cells, B-cell-depleted T cells, or PBMCs provided the cDNA or gDNA that served as material.

This clonotype was obtained from an older woman with acute or convalescent COVID-19. The specimen was peripheral blood. The rearrangement links TRBV11-2 to TRBJ2-1; 8 nucleotides agree with TRBD2. The chain's CDR3 is CASSLGSVAGGYYNEQFF. As DNA, the CDR3 is TGTGCCAGCAGCTTAGGTTCCGTTGCGGGGGGTTACTACAATGAGCAGTTCTTC.